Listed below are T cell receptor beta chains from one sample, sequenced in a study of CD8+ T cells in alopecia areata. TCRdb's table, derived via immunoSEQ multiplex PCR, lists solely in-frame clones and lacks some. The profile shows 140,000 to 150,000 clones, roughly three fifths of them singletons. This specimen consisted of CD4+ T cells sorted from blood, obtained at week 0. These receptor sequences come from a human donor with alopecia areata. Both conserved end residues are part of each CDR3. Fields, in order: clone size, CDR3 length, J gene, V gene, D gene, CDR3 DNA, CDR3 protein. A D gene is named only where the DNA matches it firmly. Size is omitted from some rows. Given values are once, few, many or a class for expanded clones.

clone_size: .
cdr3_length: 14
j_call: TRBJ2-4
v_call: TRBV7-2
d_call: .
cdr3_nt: TGTGCCAGCAGCTTGGACAGCTATAGGGACATTCAGTACTTC
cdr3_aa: CASSLDSYRDIQYF

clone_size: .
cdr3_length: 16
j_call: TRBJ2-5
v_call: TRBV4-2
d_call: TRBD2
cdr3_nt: TGTGCCAGCAGCCAAGATAGCGGGGGGGCCGTAGAGACCCAGTACTTC
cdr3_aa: CASSQDSGGAVETQYF

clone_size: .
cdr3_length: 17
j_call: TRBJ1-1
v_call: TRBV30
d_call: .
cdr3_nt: TGTGCCTGGACCCCTACGGGGGCAGGGAAAGGAGAAACTGAAGCTTTCTTT
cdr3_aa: CAWTPTGAGKGETEAFF

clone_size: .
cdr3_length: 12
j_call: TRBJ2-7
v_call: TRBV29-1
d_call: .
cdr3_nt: TGCAGCGTTGAAACCACAGGCGTCGAGCAGTACTTC
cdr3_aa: CSVETTGVEQYF

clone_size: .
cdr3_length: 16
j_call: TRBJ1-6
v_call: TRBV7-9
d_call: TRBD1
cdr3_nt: TGTGCCAGCAGCCGAGCCAGCGGACAGGGGAATTCACCCCTCCACTTT
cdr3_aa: CASSRASGQGNSPLHF

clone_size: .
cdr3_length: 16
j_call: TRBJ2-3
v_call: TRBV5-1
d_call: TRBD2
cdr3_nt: TGCGCCAGCAGCGCCGGGACTAGCGGTTACACAGATACGCAGTATTTT
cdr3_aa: CASSAGTSGYTDTQYF

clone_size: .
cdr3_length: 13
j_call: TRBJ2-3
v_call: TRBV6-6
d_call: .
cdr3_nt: TGTGCCAGCAGTTACGCCCAGAGAGATACGCAGTATTTT
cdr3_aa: CASSYAQRDTQYF

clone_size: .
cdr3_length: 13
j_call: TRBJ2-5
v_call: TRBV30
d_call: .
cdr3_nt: TGTGCCTGGAGTGCGGGGCTAGCGGAGACCCAGTACTTC
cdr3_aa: CAWSAGLAETQYF

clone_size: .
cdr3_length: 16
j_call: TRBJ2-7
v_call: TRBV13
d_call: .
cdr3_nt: TGTGCCAGCAGCGGGGCAATGGGGTTAGACTCCTACGAGCAGTACTTC
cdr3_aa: CASSGAMGLDSYEQYF

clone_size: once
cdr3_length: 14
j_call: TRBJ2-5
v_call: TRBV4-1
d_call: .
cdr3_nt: TGCGCCAGCAGCCCGACCACAACGATAGAGACCCAGTACTTC
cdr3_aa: CASSPTTTIETQYF

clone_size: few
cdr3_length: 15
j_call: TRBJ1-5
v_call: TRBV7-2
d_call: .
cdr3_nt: TGTGCCAGCAGCTTAGTATCCCAGAGCAATCAGCCCCAGCATTTT
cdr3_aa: CASSLVSQSNQPQHF

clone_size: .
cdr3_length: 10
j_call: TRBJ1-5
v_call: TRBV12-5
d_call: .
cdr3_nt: TGTGCTAGTGGTTTGCAGCCCCAGCATTTT
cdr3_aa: CASGLQPQHF

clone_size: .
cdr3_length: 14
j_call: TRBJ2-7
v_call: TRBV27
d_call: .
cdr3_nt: TGTGCCAGCAGCAAAGGAGAACTCCTCTACGAGCAGTACTTC
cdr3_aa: CASSKGELLYEQYF

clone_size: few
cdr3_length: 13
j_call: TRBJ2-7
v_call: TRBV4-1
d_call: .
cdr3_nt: TGCGCCAGCAGCCAAGAGGCCGGGTATGGGCAGTACTTC
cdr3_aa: CASSQEAGYGQYF

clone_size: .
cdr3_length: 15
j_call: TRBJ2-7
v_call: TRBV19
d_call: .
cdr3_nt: TGTGCCAGTAGCCCCCAACAGCGCGCACTAAGGGAGCAGTACTTC
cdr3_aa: CASSPQQRALREQYF

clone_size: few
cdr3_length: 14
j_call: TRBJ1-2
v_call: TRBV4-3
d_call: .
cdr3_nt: TGCGCCAGCAGCCAATCGGGAGGGAACTATGGCTACACCTTC
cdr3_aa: CASSQSGGNYGYTF